This T cell receptor beta chain was sequenced in a study of cytomegalovirus exposure and HLA in healthy donors. The PCR contained 60 Vbeta and 13 Jbeta primers. Per the authors' pipeline: There were about 88 million unique TCR beta chains by a later count, and approximately 11 million of them were shared. TCRdb's table, derived via immunoSEQ multiplex PCR, lists solely in-frame clones and lacks some. V, J and clone size reflect that table, while D and trimming were determined from the DNA. The table has tens of thousands of clones, more than 75% seen once; the top ten hold roughly 1.5%. A remark on this clone: Its cognate antigen is unknown.

Study outcomes and limitations: A prior analysis recorded that most TCR beta V segments were productive about 90% or about 30% of the time. Most TCR sequences proved rare, with some public TCRs found in many donors.

Germline CDR1 reads LGHNT; CDR2 reads FRNRAP. Deletions cut 4 bases from V and 3 bases from J, with 12 bases between. The CDR3 is 15 residues long. The sequencing input was PBMCs. This clonotype was obtained from a female donor in good health and CMV-seronegative. This chain links TRBV12-5 with TRBJ2-2, with TRBD2 as a possible D gene (6 bases). The CDR3: CASGSRGPDTGELFF. The CDR3 nucleotides read TGTGCTAGTGGTTCGCGGGGACCAGACACCGGGGAGCTGTTTTTT.